The following is a TCR beta chain sequence with its context. CDR1 and CDR2 from the germline V gene are SGHNT and YENEEA. The CDR3 loop spans 16 amino acids. Trimming stripped 0 bases from V and 3 bases from J, with 15 bases between. From 400 to 550 ng total RNA, TCR beta cDNA was generated with a primer in the constant region. Slightly modified ARM-PCR, run as three nested multiplex PCR rounds, produced the TCR beta libraries. TRBV1-TRBV30 forward primers and a C-beta reverse primer were used in the first two PCR rounds, which each ran for around 10 cycles. From the multiplex PCR reads, TCRdb called clonotypes with MiXCR, one entry per CDR3 protein. In the table there are fewer than 150,000 distinct CDR3 sequences, approximately 70% of which are singletons. The data stem from a study of tumor-infiltrating lymphocytes in primary liver carcinoma. Both RNA and DNA were isolated together from roughly 20-30 mg of bulk tissue that had not been sorted. The patients presented with primary liver carcinoma, which was managed through surgical resection.

The J gene is TRBJ2-7, the V gene TRBV11-3, with a weak D call TRBD2 (6 bases). This receptor was obtained from an older woman with primary liver carcinoma and hepatitis B virus infection. Sample: liver tumor tissue from sampling region 1. Subset defined: tumor region T1, superior pole. The CDR3 sequence: CASSLEQTGSNYEQYF. The CDR3 DNA follows: TGTGCCAGCAGCTTAGAGCAGACCGGGAGCAACTACGAGCAGTACTTC.